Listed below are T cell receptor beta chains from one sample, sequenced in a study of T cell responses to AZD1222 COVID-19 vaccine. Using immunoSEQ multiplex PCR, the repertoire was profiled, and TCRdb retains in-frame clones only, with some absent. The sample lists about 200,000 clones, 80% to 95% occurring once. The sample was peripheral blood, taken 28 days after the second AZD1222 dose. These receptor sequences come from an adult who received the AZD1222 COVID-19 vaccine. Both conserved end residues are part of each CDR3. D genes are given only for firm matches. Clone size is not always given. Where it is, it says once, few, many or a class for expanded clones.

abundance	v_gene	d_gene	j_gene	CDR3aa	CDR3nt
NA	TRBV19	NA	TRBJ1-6	CASSIRARSPLHF	TGTGCCAGTAGTATCCGGGCCAGGTCACCCCTCCACTTT
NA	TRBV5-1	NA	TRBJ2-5	CASRGQETQYF	TGCGCCAGCCGGGGTCAAGAGACCCAGTACTTC
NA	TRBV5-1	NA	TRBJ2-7	CASRPTAGSYEQYF	TGCGCCAGCAGACCCACCGCCGGCAGCTACGAGCAGTACTTC
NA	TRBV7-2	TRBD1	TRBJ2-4	CASSPRTGLSKNIQYF	TGTGCCAGCAGCCCGAGGACAGGGCTTTCCAAAAACATTCAGTACTTC
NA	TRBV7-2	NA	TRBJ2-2	CASNTLVGELFF	TGTGCCAGCAACACTCTTGTTGGGGAGCTGTTTTTT
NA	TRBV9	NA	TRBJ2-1	CASSPPGGQSSYNEQFF	TGTGCCAGCAGCCCCCCCGGGGGACAAAGCTCCTACAATGAGCAGTTCTTC
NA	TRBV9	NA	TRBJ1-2	CASSVGTVANYGYTF	TGTGCCAGCAGCGTAGGTACGGTTGCTAACTATGGCTACACCTTC
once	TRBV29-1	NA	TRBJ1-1	CSVSVQAQDEAFF	TGCAGCGTTTCTGTGCAGGCGCAGGATGAAGCTTTCTTT
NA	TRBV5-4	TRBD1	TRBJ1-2	CASSLEGNRGGYGYTF	TGTGCCAGCAGCTTGGAGGGGAACAGGGGTGGCTATGGCTACACCTTC
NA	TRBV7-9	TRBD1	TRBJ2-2	CASIGQGAGELFF	TGTGCCAGCATAGGGCAGGGGGCCGGGGAGCTGTTTTTT
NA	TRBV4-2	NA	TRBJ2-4	CASSQEVRVRAKNIQYF	TGTGCCAGCAGCCAAGAGGTCAGGGTTCGGGCCAAAAACATTCAGTACTTC
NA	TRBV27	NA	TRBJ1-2	CASSFKGRDGYTF	TGTGCCAGCAGTTTTAAAGGGAGGGATGGCTACACCTTC
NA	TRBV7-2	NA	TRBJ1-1	CASSVGSIAEAFF	TGTGCCAGCAGCGTAGGGAGCATAGCTGAAGCTTTCTTT
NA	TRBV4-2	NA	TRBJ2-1	CASSQSPAESYNEQFF	TGTGCCAGCAGCCAGAGTCCGGCGGAATCCTACAATGAGCAGTTCTTC
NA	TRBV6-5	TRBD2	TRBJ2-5	CASKDSGRAGETQYF	TGTGCCAGCAAAGATAGCGGGAGGGCGGGCGAGACCCAGTACTTC